This T cell receptor (beta chain) was captured in a study of shared clonotypes between healthy human individuals. Germline V CDR1 and CDR2: SGHKS, YYEKEE (reference sequence). V was trimmed by 2 bases and J by 1 base, leaving 15 bases between them. This CDR3 has 17 residues. The table came from immunoSEQ multiplex PCR; TCRdb's copy has only in-frame clones and leaves some out. The table lists under 1 million clones, 96% of them singletons. Naive CD8 isolation took CD45RO-negative cells positively selected for CCR7 and excluded terminally differentiated effector memory CD45RA+ cells. What was sequenced was naive CD8+ T cells sorted from blood. The TCR comes from a man under 40 in good health. The J gene is TRBJ2-2, the V gene TRBV5-5, with D maybe TRBD2 (5 bases). The chain's CDR3 is CASSFGLIGLNTGELFF. In nucleotides, the CDR3 is TGTGCCAGCAGCTTCGGACTTATAGGCCTGAACACCGGGGAGCTGTTTTTT.